These 11 T cell receptor beta chains came from one sample sequenced in a study of beta chain features in type 1 diabetes. The study reverse transcribed the entire isolated RNA, so it sequenced expressed TCRB transcripts. Measured with immunoSEQ multiplex PCR; TCRdb has only the in-frame clones, and not every one. The data hold some 410,000 clones, with approximately 15% observed a single time. Sequencing was performed on naive CD4+ T cells from blood. Every receptor here comes from a man between 25 and 39 years old in good health.

CDR3 coding DNA: TGTGCCAGCAGCTTAAAAACAGTTTATGGCTACACCTTC. Amino acids: CASSLKTVYGYTF. The genes are TRBV7-9 and TRBJ1-2; no clear D. The CDR3 contains 13 residues. V lost 2 bases, J lost 5 bases, and 9 bases lay in between. Germline lookup yields CDR1 SEHNR and CDR2 FQNEAQ (reference sequence).

This sequence joins TRBV12-5 and TRBJ2-5, with TRBD2 matching over 10 bases. J was trimmed by 4 bases and V by 3 bases; bases with no gene match: 5. The CDR3 runs 15 residues. The germline V gene encodes CDR1 LGHNT and CDR2 FRNRAP. The DNA for the CDR3 is TGTGCTAGTGGTTTCTCTAGCGGGGGCTCAGAGACCCAGTACTTC. This translates into CASGFSSGGSETQYF.

This clone was observed a few times. The chain combines TRBV4-3 with TRBJ2-3; TRBD2 might be the D (6 bases). Trimming took 3 bases from V and 1 from J, leaving 8 bases between them. The CDR3 is 14 residues long. Germline values: CDR1 LGHNA, CDR2 YSLEER. CDR3 nucleotide sequence: TGCGCCAGCAGCCAGCGGAGGGGCACAGATACGCAGTATTTT. This translates into CASSQRRGTDTQYF.

This clone was counted a few times. The chain employs TRBV2 and TRBJ2-7, with no clear D. The CDR3 sequence is 12 residues long. Trimming cost V 4 bases and J 1 base, with 5 bases left between them. From germline, CDR1 is SNHLY and CDR2 FYNNEI. In DNA, the CDR3 is TGTGCCAGCAGTGGGTCATCCTACGAGCAGTACGTC. This codes for CASSGSSYEQYV.

The chain recombines TRBV18 with TRBJ2-3; D is ambiguous. This CDR3 is built from 14 residues. CDR1 is KGHSH, CDR2 LQKENI, per germline. The V end was cut by 0 bases, the J end by 2 bases, with 6 bases between. CDR3 sequence (DNA): TGTGCCAGCTCACCACCCGGGTTCACAGATACGCAGTATTTT. It yields the protein CASSPPGFTDTQYF.

This clone was seen a few times. The chain employs TRBV2 and TRBJ2-7; 7 nucleotides line up with TRBD1. Per germline, CDR1 SNHLY and CDR2 FYNNEI. This CDR3 is 12 amino acids long. V lost 8 bases to trimming and J lost 2 bases; unmatched junction nucleotides: 3. The CDR3 is CASGGQAYEQYF. The CDR3 DNA is TGTGCCAGCGGCGGACAGGCCTACGAGCAGTACTTC.

The CDR3 nucleotides are TGCGCCAGCAGCCAAACCGGGACAGCATATGAAAAACTGTTTTTT. Protein: CASSQTGTAYEKLFF. The V gene is TRBV4-1, the J gene TRBJ1-4, with TRBD1 identical over 7 bases. Looked up from germline, CDR1 is MGHRA and CDR2 is YSYEKL. This CDR3 has 15 residues. Trimming at V came to 2 bases and at J to 6 bases, leaving 6 bases not matched to a gene.

The V and J genes are TRBV10-3 and TRBJ2-4, with D maybe TRBD1 (5 bases). The V gene lost 7 bases and the J gene lost 6 bases, with 13 bases spanning the gap. Germline CDR1 is ENHRY and CDR2 is SYGVKD. This CDR3 has 13 amino acids. The CDR3 spells CAIKKDTLNIQYF. Written as DNA, the CDR3 is TGTGCCATCAAAAAGGACACCCTAAACATTCAGTACTTC.

This clone was seen only a few times. The rearrangement joins TRBV7-2 to TRBJ2-5; 8 bases are shared with TRBD2. Germline trimming cut 4 bases from V and 2 bases from J; bases unmatched to any gene: 9. The CDR3 extends over 16 amino acids. The germline CDR1 and CDR2 sequences are SGHTA and FQGNSA. CDR3 region: CASSSRAGVSQETQYF. CDR3 sequence (DNA): TGTGCCAGCAGCTCAAGAGCGGGAGTGTCTCAAGAGACCCAGTACTTC. Using reference TRBV7-2 and TRBJ2-5 for the parts outside the CDR3, the full variable domain is GAGVSQSPSNKVTEKGKDVELRCDPISGHTALYWYRQSLGQGLEFLIYFQGNSAPDKSGLPSDRFSAERTGGSVSTLTIQRTQQEDSAVYLCASSSRAGVSQETQYFGPGTRLLVL.

The sample holds a few counts of this clone. This chain links TRBV30 with TRBJ2-3; no definite D call. Germline values: CDR1 GTSNPN, CDR2 SVGIG (reference sequence). The CDR3 has 14 amino acids. With 1 base removed from V and 1 base from J, the gap between germline ends came to 9 bases. The CDR3 protein is CAWSGGLGTDTQYF. DNA of the CDR3: TGTGCCTGGAGTGGGGGTCTTGGCACAGATACGCAGTATTTT.

This chain uses TRBV5-4 with TRBJ2-5, with D hard to call. The germline gives CDR1 SGHNT, CDR2 YYREEE (reference sequence). Trimming took 4 bases from V and 1 from J, leaving 8 bases between them. This CDR3 contains 13 residues. The CDR3 loop is CASSAAAQETQYF. CDR3 sequence (DNA): TGTGCCAGCAGCGCGGCGGCCCAAGAGACCCAGTACTTC.